Listed below are T cell receptor beta chains from one sample, sequenced in a study of early stage breast cancer tumors. Sequencing was performed with immunoSEQ multiplex PCR; in TCRdb, only in-frame clones are kept and a portion is missing. The sample consists of several thousand clones, 60% to 75% of them appearing once. The sequenced sample consisted of breast tumor tissue. The receptors come from a person aged 45-65 years with breast cancer. Each CDR3 is given with its conserved first and last residue. D genes are given only for firm matches. The listing skips clone size in some rows; elsewhere it reads once, few, many or a size class.

clone size,D gene,J gene,V gene,CDR3 protein,CDR3 DNA
once,TRBD2,TRBJ2-3,TRBV5-4,CASSLASGGAGDTQYF,TGTGCCAGCAGCTTGGCCTCGGGAGGGGCGGGGGATACGCAGTATTTT
NA,NA,TRBJ1-2,TRBV27,CASSSRQDTNYGYTF,TGTGCCAGCAGTTCCCGACAAGACACTAACTATGGCTACACCTTC
NA,NA,TRBJ2-1,TRBV10-3,CAIRPDSHNEQFF,TGTGCCATCAGACCGGACAGCCACAATGAGCAGTTCTTC
NA,TRBD2,TRBJ2-3,TRBV5-1,CASSTLAGPSTDTQYF,TGCGCCAGCAGCACCCTAGCGGGGCCTAGCACAGATACGCAGTATTTT
NA,NA,TRBJ2-3,TRBV5-1,CASSVSTGSPSTDTQYF,TGCGCCAGCAGCGTATCAACAGGTTCCCCTAGCACAGATACGCAGTATTTT
few,NA,TRBJ1-2,TRBV7-2,CASSRPGLYGYTF,TGTGCCAGCAGCCGTCCCGGACTCTATGGCTACACCTTC
NA,NA,TRBJ2-1,TRBV6-5,CASRNEGRARVQFF,TGTGCCAGCAGGAACGAAGGCAGGGCTCGGGTGCAGTTCTTC
once,TRBD1,TRBJ2-7,TRBV7-9,CASSLDRGLREQYF,TGTGCCAGCAGCTTAGACAGGGGGCTCCGCGAGCAGTACTTC
NA,NA,TRBJ1-2,TRBV10-2,CASSEQANYGYTF,TGCGCCAGCAGTGAACAGGCCAACTATGGCTACACCTTC
few,NA,TRBJ1-2,TRBV29-1,CSVDQDGFNYGYTF,TGCAGCGTTGACCAGGACGGATTTAACTATGGCTACACCTTC
few,NA,TRBJ2-5,TRBV5-4,CASSYRRAIGETQYF,TGTGCCAGCAGCTACCGCCGGGCCATTGGGGAGACCCAGTACTTC
few,NA,TRBJ1-3,TRBV6-1,CASSGDLRNLLSGNTIYF,TGTGCCAGCAGTGGAGATCTCAGGAATCTTCTCTCTGGAAACACCATATATTTT
NA,NA,TRBJ1-5,TRBV30,CAWSPGTDAPSNQPQHF,TGTGCCTGGAGCCCCGGGACGGACGCACCTAGCAATCAGCCCCAGCATTTT
NA,NA,TRBJ2-7,TRBV4-1,CASSHTDSSYEQYF,TGCGCCAGCAGCCATACGGACAGCTCCTACGAGCAGTACTTC
NA,NA,TRBJ1-2,TRBV29-1,CSVESSTVGGYTF,TGCAGCGTTGAGTCGTCCACCGTTGGGGGCTACACCTTC
NA,NA,TRBJ1-2,TRBV5-1,CASSLASASGYTF,TGCGCCAGCAGCTTGGCCTCGGCGTCTGGCTACACCTTC
NA,TRBD2,TRBJ2-7,TRBV7-2,CASSSSGVIEQYF,TGTGCCAGCAGCTCTAGCGGGGTAATCGAGCAGTACTTC
medium-sized,TRBD2,TRBJ2-1,TRBV4-2,CASSQDLGGSVYNEQFF,TGTGCCAGCAGCCAAGATCTGGGCGGGAGTGTTTACAATGAGCAGTTCTTC
NA,TRBD1,TRBJ2-7,TRBV2,CASIGTGTGIYEQYF,TGTGCCAGCATTGGCACCGGGACAGGGATCTACGAGCAGTACTTC
NA,NA,TRBJ1-1,TRBV29-1,CSLVRLGTEAFF,TGCAGCCTCGTGCGCTTAGGCACTGAAGCTTTCTTT
NA,TRBD1,TRBJ1-5,TRBV2,CASNPTRTGDQPQHF,TGTGCCAGCAATCCAACCCGGACAGGGGATCAGCCCCAGCATTTT
NA,NA,TRBJ2-5,TRBV7-2,CASSQGGAGGLGSQETQYF,TGTGCCAGCAGCCAGGGGGGGGCCGGGGGACTCGGATCCCAAGAGACCCAGTACTTC
NA,NA,TRBJ1-2,TRBV7-9,CASSLGHGRSYGYTF,TGTGCCAGCAGCTTAGGACACGGACGGAGCTATGGCTACACCTTC
NA,NA,TRBJ2-7,TRBV30,CAWRSTGGRYEQYF,TGTGCCTGGAGGTCGACAGGTGGGAGATACGAGCAGTACTTC